These T cell receptor beta chains were read from a single sample in a study of regulatory T cells in long-lasting Graves disease. MiXCR, run by TCRdb on the multiplex PCR reads, gives a single entry per CDR3 protein. Among roughly 500,000 distinct CDR3 sequences, more than 20% were seen once, and the ten largest hold 7.8%. This material consisted of peripheral blood mononuclear cells (PBMCs), taken when the disease was refractory, from a patient treated with antithyroid drugs. The receptors come from a female donor with Graves disease. The CDR3 runs from the conserved cysteine through the conserved F or W. The D gene is left open where the match is weak. Clone sizes are given selectively: once, few, many, or a class where the clone is expanded.

CDR3 length	V gene	clone size	J gene	D gene	CDR3 DNA	CDR3 protein
13	TRBV6-1	.	TRBJ1-5	.	TGTGCCAGCAGACAGCTCGGCAATCAGCCCCAGCATTTT	CASRQLGNQPQHF
15	TRBV5-1	.	TRBJ2-7	.	TGCGCCAGCAGCTTGGCGGGGACATACTCCTACGAGCAGTACTTC	CASSLAGTYSYEQYF
13	TRBV28	few	TRBJ1-4	.	TGTGCCAGCAGTTGGGCTATTAATGAAAGACTGTTTTTT	CASSWAINERLFF
20	TRBV5-1	.	TRBJ2-7	TRBD2	TGCGCCAGCAGCTTGGAAGCCCCCGGCGGGACTAGCGGGAGTTACTACGAGCAGTACTTC	CASSLEAPGGTSGSYYEQYF
15	TRBV12-3/TRBV12-4	.	TRBJ2-7	TRBD1	TGTGCCAGCAGAGGACCTCGGACAGGGGCGAACGAGCAGTACTTC	CASRGPRTGANEQYF
18	TRBV7-2	few	TRBJ1-4	.	TGTGCCAGCAGCTCGACAGCATTAGAATTGACAACTAATGAAAAACTGTTTTTT	CASSSTALELTTNEKLFF
15	TRBV7-9	few	TRBJ2-6	.	TGTGCCAGCGAACTTCCGGGAGCTGGGGCCAACGTCCTGACTTTC	CASELPGAGANVLTF
17	TRBV5-6	.	TRBJ1-3	.	TGTGCCAGCAGCTTCAAGGGCGGAATATTCTCTGGAAACACCATATATTTT	CASSFKGGIFSGNTIYF
15	TRBV28	.	TRBJ2-3	.	TGTGCCAGCAGTTTATACAGGGAGGATGGAGATACGCAGTATTTT	CASSLYREDGDTQYF
16	TRBV12-3/TRBV12-4	many	TRBJ2-2	TRBD2	TGTGCCAGCAGTTTTCGGCTAGCGGACCTCACCGGGGAGCTGTTTTTT	CASSFRLADLTGELFF
14	TRBV29-1	.	TRBJ2-7	.	TGCAGCGTTGTATTTCCAGGGAATTCATACGAGCAGTACTTC	CSVVFPGNSYEQYF
19	TRBV11-2	many	TRBJ2-2	TRBD2	TGTGCCAGCAGGGCTTTAGGGACTAGCGGGAGGCTGAACACCGGGGAGCTGTTTTTT	CASRALGTSGRLNTGELFF
17	TRBV28	many	TRBJ2-6	TRBD2	TGTGCCAGCAGTCAACCTAGCGGGATTTCTGGGGCCAACGTCCTGACTTTC	CASSQPSGISGANVLTF
15	TRBV28	few	TRBJ1-3	.	TGTGCCAGCAGTAGTACAGGCTGGGATGGAAACACCATATATTTT	CASSSTGWDGNTIYF
16	TRBV20-1	.	TRBJ2-3	.	TGCAGTGCTAGAGAATTCGGACCTCTCGCTAGGGATACGCAGTATTTT	CSAREFGPLARDTQYF
15	TRBV10-3	many	TRBJ1-1	.	TGTGCCATCAGTGGCCGCGGCAGGGGAGACACTGAAGCTTTCTTT	CAISGRGRGDTEAFF
14	TRBV6-5	.	TRBJ2-5	.	TGTTCCAGCAGTTACGCGGGGCCACAAGAGACCCAGTACTTC	CSSSYAGPQETQYF
15	TRBV5-1	few	TRBJ2-7	TRBD1	TGCGCCAGCAGCCTGGTAGGACAGGGAGGCGGCGAGCAGTACTTC	CASSLVGQGGGEQYF
13	TRBV19	.	TRBJ1-1	.	TGTGCCAGTAGTATTGTTCCCGGCACTGAAGCTTTCTTT	CASSIVPGTEAFF
18	TRBV20-1	many	TRBJ2-7	TRBD1	TGCAGTGCTGCCCGTATCGAGTATAGGGACAGACTTAACTACGAGCAGTACTTC	CSAARIEYRDRLNYEQYF
15	TRBV6-5	many	TRBJ1-5	.	TGTGCCAGCAGTTTCACAGGGAACGAAAATCAGCCCCAGCATTTT	CASSFTGNENQPQHF
14	TRBV9	.	TRBJ1-2	.	TGTGCCAGCAGCGTAGGAGCAGAGTACTATGGCTACACCTTC	CASSVGAEYYGYTF
15	TRBV27	.	TRBJ2-5	TRBD2	TGTGCCAGCAGTCCCCAACTAGCGGGAGGGGGGACCCAGTACTTC	CASSPQLAGGGTQYF
16	TRBV28	many	TRBJ2-7	TRBD1	TGTGCCAGCAGTTTATCCCAGACAGGGGGCTCCTACGAGCAGTACTTC	CASSLSQTGGSYEQYF
17	TRBV10-3	.	TRBJ2-7	.	TGTGCCATCAGTGACTCCCTCTCGACGGGAGTTGTCAACGAGCAGTACTTC	CAISDSLSTGVVNEQYF
14	TRBV27	few	TRBJ2-7	.	TGTGCCAGCAGTTTTAGGGGACCGCTCTACAAGCAGTACTTC	CASSFRGPLYKQYF
16	TRBV5-1	few	TRBJ2-7	TRBD1	TGCGCCAGCAGCTCTTCCGGGACAGGGATGATCTACGAGCAGTACTTC	CASSSSGTGMIYEQYF
14	TRBV20-1	many	TRBJ2-7	TRBD2	TGCAGTGCTAGAGAGGGACTAGCGGCGTACGAGCAGTACTTC	CSAREGLAAYEQYF
13	TRBV19	few	TRBJ1-6	.	TGTGCCAGTCTACCGGGAGCAGGGGCGGCCCTCCACTTT	CASLPGAGAALHF
12	TRBV10-3	few	TRBJ2-3	.	TGTGCCATCAGTACTAGCACAGATACGCAGTATTTT	CAISTSTDTQYF
14	TRBV6-1	few	TRBJ2-5	.	TGTGCCAGCAGCGAGGACCAGTCGCGGGAGACCCAGTACTTC	CASSEDQSRETQYF
16	TRBV11-2	many	TRBJ1-2	TRBD1	TGTGCCAGCAGCCCGGGAGCAGGGGGCGCGTTGGGAGGCTACACCTTC	CASSPGAGGALGGYTF
11	TRBV11-2	many	TRBJ2-7	.	TGTGCCACTTCACCGGGCTACGAGCAGTACTTC	CATSPGYEQYF
14	TRBV20-1	.	TRBJ1-2	TRBD1	TGCAGTGCTCCAGACAGGGGGCAGGACTATGGCTACACCTTC	CSAPDRGQDYGYTF
13	TRBV11-2	many	TRBJ1-5	.	TGTGCCAGCAGCTTCGGGGCAAATCAGCCCCAGCATTTT	CASSFGANQPQHF
15	TRBV20-1	.	TRBJ2-2	.	TGCAGTGCTAGGGCCGGGACGCAAAACACCGGGGAGCTGTTTTTT	CSARAGTQNTGELFF
12	TRBV10-3	few	TRBJ1-1	.	TGTGCCATCAGTGAGTACTCAACTGAAGCTTTCTTT	CAISEYSTEAFF
13	TRBV14	few	TRBJ1-1	.	TGTGCCAGCAGCCAAAGGCTAAACACTGAAGCTTTCTTT	CASSQRLNTEAFF
16	TRBV19	.	TRBJ2-6	.	TGTGCCAGTAGTATGGACACGGGCTCTGGGGCCAACGTCCTGACTTTC	CASSMDTGSGANVLTF
15	TRBV6-2/TRBV6-3	.	TRBJ1-6	.	TGTGCCAGCAGTTACTCGAGGACAGCCAATTCACCCCTCCACTTT	CASSYSRTANSPLHF
14	TRBV12-3/TRBV12-4	few	TRBJ1-2	.	TGTGCCAGCAGACCGTGGGCGTCGGGGTATGGCTACACCTTC	CASRPWASGYGYTF
16	TRBV3-1	few	TRBJ2-2	.	TGTGCCAGCAGCCAAGGGGTCGGCGATAGGACCGGGGAGCTGTTTTTT	CASSQGVGDRTGELFF
16	TRBV27	few	TRBJ2-7	.	TGTGCCAGCACCGTTAGGGGGACCGGGACCCTTTACGAGCAGTACTTC	CASTVRGTGTLYEQYF
13	TRBV12-3/TRBV12-4	many	TRBJ2-5	TRBD1	TGTGCCAGCAGACAGGGGGCTGCGGAGACCCAGTACTTC	CASRQGAAETQYF
13	TRBV4-3	few	TRBJ1-2	TRBD1	TGCGCCAGCAGCCAAGAACAGGGGTATGGCTACACCTTC	CASSQEQGYGYTF
15	TRBV7-3	.	TRBJ2-5	TRBD2	TGTGCCAGCAGCTTACGGGCGGGAGGAGGGGAGACCCAGTACTTC	CASSLRAGGGETQYF
14	TRBV7-9	few	TRBJ1-5	.	TGTGCCAGCAGCCCTACGCCCGAGAATCAGCCCCAGCATTTT	CASSPTPENQPQHF
15	TRBV18	.	TRBJ2-7	.	TGTGCCAGCTCACCAAACCTAGCAGCGAGTCACGAGCAGTACTTC	CASSPNLAASHEQYF
16	TRBV3-1	.	TRBJ1-5	TRBD1	TGTGCCAGCAGCCAGACCCGGGACAGGGGGGAACAGCCCCAGCATTTT	CASSQTRDRGEQPQHF
15	TRBV7-8	.	TRBJ2-1	TRBD1	TGTGCCAGCAGCTTAGGGACAGGGGGCAACAATGAGCAGTTCTTC	CASSLGTGGNNEQFF
14	TRBV6-1	many	TRBJ1-2	.	TGTGCCAGCAGGGCTGTGCAGAGTCTCTATGGCTACACCTTC	CASRAVQSLYGYTF
14	TRBV12-3/TRBV12-4	many	TRBJ1-3	.	TGTGCCAGCAGTTTTGGCGTTCGTCCGTACACCATATATTTT	CASSFGVRPYTIYF
16	TRBV6-1	few	TRBJ2-1	TRBD2	TGTGCCAGCAGTCGCCCCGGGACTATCCAGAAAGCCGAGCAGTTCTTC	CASSRPGTIQKAEQFF